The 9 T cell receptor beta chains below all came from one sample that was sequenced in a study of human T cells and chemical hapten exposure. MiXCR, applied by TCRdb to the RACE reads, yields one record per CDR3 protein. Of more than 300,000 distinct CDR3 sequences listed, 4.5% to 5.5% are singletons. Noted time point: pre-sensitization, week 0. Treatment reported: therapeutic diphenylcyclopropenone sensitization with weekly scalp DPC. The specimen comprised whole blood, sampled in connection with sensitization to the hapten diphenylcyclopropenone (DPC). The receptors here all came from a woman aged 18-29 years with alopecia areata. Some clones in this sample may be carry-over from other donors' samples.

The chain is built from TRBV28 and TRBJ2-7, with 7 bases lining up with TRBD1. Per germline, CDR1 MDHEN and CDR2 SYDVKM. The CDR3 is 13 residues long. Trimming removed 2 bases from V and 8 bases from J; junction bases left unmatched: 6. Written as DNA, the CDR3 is TGTGCCAGCAGTTTACCCAACAGGGGCCAGCAGTACTTC. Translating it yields CASSLPNRGQQYF.

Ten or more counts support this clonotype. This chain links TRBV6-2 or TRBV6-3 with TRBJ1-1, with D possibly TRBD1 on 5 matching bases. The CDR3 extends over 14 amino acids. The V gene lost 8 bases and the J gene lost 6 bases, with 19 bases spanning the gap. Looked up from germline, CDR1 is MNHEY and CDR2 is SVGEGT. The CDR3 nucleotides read TGTGCCAGCCGAGATAAATGGGACGTTGCTGAAGCTTTCTTT. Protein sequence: CASRDKWDVAEAFF.

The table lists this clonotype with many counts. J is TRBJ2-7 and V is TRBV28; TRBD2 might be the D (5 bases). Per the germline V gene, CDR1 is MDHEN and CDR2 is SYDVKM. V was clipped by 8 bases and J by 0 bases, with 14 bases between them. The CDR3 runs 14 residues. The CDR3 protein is CASGYTGSSYEQYF. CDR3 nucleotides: TGTGCCAGCGGCTACACGGGGAGCTCCTACGAGCAGTACTTC.

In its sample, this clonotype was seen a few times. CDR3 coding DNA: TGCAGTGCCATAGACAGTCGGGAGCAGTACTTC. Amino acids: CSAIDSREQYF. This rearrangement joins TRBV20-1 to TRBJ2-7; D is perhaps TRBD1 (5 bases). Trimming removed 6 bases from V and 7 bases from J, with 13 bases in between. The germline V gene encodes CDR1 DFQATT and CDR2 SNEGSKA (reference sequence). The CDR3 is 11 residues long.

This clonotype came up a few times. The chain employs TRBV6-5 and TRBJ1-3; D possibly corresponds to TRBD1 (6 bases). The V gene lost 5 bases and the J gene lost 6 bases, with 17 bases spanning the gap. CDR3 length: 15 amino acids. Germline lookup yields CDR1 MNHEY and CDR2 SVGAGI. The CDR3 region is CASSTPEGGKNTIYF. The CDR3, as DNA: TGTGCCAGCAGTACCCCGGAAGGGGGGAAAAACACCATATATTTT.

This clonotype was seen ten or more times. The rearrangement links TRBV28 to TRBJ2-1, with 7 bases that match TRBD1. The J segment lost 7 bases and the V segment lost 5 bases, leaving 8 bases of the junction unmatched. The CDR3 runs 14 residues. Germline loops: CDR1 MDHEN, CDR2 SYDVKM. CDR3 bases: TGTGCCAGCAGTCAACAGACAGGGCTTAATGAGCAGTTCTTC. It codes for CASSQQTGLNEQFF.

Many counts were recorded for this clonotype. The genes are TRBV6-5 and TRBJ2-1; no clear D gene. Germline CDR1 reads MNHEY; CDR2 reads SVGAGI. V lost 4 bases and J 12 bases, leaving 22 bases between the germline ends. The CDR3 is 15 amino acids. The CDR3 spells CASSSQEGERFGQFF. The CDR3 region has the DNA TGTGCCAGCAGTTCCCAGGAAGGCGAACGTTTCGGGCAGTTCTTC.

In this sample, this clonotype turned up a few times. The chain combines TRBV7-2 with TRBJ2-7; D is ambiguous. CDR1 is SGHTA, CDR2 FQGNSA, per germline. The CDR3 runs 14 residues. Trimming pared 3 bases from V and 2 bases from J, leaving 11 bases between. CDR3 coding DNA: TGTGCCAGCAGCTTCACGGACGGAGCCTACGAGCAGTACTTC. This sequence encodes CASSFTDGAYEQYF.

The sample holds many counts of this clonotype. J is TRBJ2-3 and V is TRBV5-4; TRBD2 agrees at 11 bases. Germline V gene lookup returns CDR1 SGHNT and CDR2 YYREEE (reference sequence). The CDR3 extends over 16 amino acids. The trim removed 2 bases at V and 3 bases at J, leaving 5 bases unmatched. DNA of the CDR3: TGTGCCAGCAGCTTAAAACTAGCGGGGGTTACAGATACGCAGTATTTT. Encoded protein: CASSLKLAGVTDTQYF.